Below, 24 T cell receptor beta chains from the same sample are listed, as sequenced in a study of blood T cells in healthy people across ages. Sample-barcoded 5' priming and a J-beta primer mix drove a second PCR of about 6 to 12 cycles. TCRdb ran MiXCR on the 5' RACE reads and lists one entry per CDR3 protein. The data hold some 940,000 distinct CDR3 sequences, with about 27% observed a single time. The same sample was also used in a study of T cells of mothers and their children.

The sample taken for sequencing was blood. These receptor sequences come from a woman in her forties in good health.

The rearrangement uses TRBV29-1 and TRBJ2-7; a possible D gene is TRBD2 (5 bases). The germline gives CDR1 SQVTM, CDR2 ANQGSEA. The V end lost 3 bases, the J end lost 5 bases, and 14 bases lay between the germline ends. This CDR3 has 13 amino acids. CDR3 loop: CSVELALPHEQYF. For the CDR3, the DNA is TGCAGCGTTGAGCTAGCCCTTCCCCACGAGCAGTACTTC.

The V and J genes are TRBV7-9 and TRBJ2-7, with D perhaps assigned TRBD1 or TRBD2 (5 bases each). Trimming took 5 bases from V and 0 from J, leaving 17 bases between them. Germline V lookup: CDR1 SEHNR, CDR2 FQNEAQ (reference sequence). The length of the CDR3 is 16 residues. CDR3 coding DNA: TGTGCCAGCAGCCCTCCGGGACCTTCGAGCTCCTACGAGCAGTACTTC. This translates into CASSPPGPSSSYEQYF.

The V call is TRBV4-2, the J call TRBJ2-3, with D tentatively TRBD1 or TRBD2 (5 bases each). Germline values: CDR1 LGHNA, CDR2 YNFKEQ. CDR3 length equals 15 residues. V was clipped by 1 base and J by 4 bases, with 12 bases between them. The CDR3 sequence: CASSQGGVGADTQYF. Written as DNA, the CDR3 is TGTGCCAGCAGCCAAGGAGGGGTCGGGGCAGATACGCAGTATTTT.

V and J are TRBV6-6 and TRBJ2-7; 9 bases are shared with TRBD1. The J call may be in error: the DNA end matches TRBJ2-5 better. This CDR3 is 15 amino acids long. CDR1 is MNHNY, CDR2 SVGAGI, per germline (reference sequence). The chain's CDR3 is CASSSWTGVRETQYF. CDR3 coding DNA: TGTGCCAGCAGTTCGTGGACAGGGGTTAGGGAGACCCAGTACTTC.

This clonotype has ten or more counts. The chain couples TRBV10-3 to TRBJ2-7; tentatively, D is TRBD1 or TRBD2 (6 bases each). Trimming left V 9 bases short and J 3 bases short, with 15 bases between. The germline gives CDR1 ENHRY, CDR2 SYGVKD. There are 13 residues in the CDR3. The CDR3 region has the DNA TGTGCCATGGGGGGCCAGGGGATCTACGAGCAGTACTTC. This gives the protein CAMGGQGIYEQYF.

The CDR3 DNA reads TGTGCCAGCAGCTTAGAGTCCGGGGGCAATAATTCACCCCTCCACTTT. Protein: CASSLESGGNNSPLHF. The chain recombines TRBV7-6 with TRBJ1-6, with D possibly being TRBD1 (6 bases). Germline V gives CDR1 SGHVS, CDR2 FNYEAQ. This CDR3 is 16 amino acids long. Trimming took off 1 base at V and 5 bases at J, with 12 bases between the two ends.

This clonotype was seen a few times. V usage is TRBV2 and J usage is TRBJ2-7, with D perhaps TRBD1 (6 bases). CDR1 is SNHLY, CDR2 FYNNEI, per germline. Trimming took off 6 bases at V and 2 bases at J, with 17 bases between the two ends. There are 15 residues in the CDR3. CDR3 nucleotides: TGTGCCAGCAGGACCGGGTTAGGGGGAACCTACGAGCAGTACTTC. This translates into CASRTGLGGTYEQYF. Complete variable domain (other parts from reference TRBV2 and TRBJ2-7): EPEVTQTPSHQVTQMGQEVILRCVPISNHLYFYWYRQILGQKVEFLVSFYNNEISEKSEIFDDQFSVERPDGSNFTLKIRSTKLEDSAMYFCASRTGLGGTYEQYFGPGTRLTVT.

The CDR3 coding sequence is TGTGCCATCAGTGAAACAGGGGCCCCTTCCTATGGCTACACCTTC. This codes for CAISETGAPSYGYTF. The chain has TRBV10-3 and TRBJ1-2, with 7 bases aligning to TRBD1. The V gene's germline CDR1 is ENHRY and CDR2 SYGVKD. This CDR3 is built from 15 residues. With 3 bases clipped from V and 4 bases from J, the junction kept 8 bases outside the gene matches.

The table lists this clonotype with a few counts. This chain connects TRBV6-2 or TRBV6-3 to TRBJ2-7; a possible D gene is TRBD2 (5 bases). Trimming took 4 bases from V and 0 from J, leaving 13 bases between them. The CDR3 consists of 15 residues. In germline, CDR1 is MNHEY, CDR2 SVGEGT. The CDR3 DNA reads as TGTGCCAGCAGTTCGGACTTGACGGACTCCTACGAGCAGTACTTC. It specifies CASSSDLTDSYEQYF.

The chain is built from TRBV12-3 or TRBV12-4 and TRBJ1-1, with TRBD1 as a possible D gene (5 bases). V lost 0 bases and J lost 10, with 12 bases in between. The CDR3 runs 13 residues. The CDR3 spells CASSLAGLGRAFF. CDR3 in DNA: TGTGCCAGCAGTTTAGCGGGGCTTGGGCGAGCTTTCTTT.

This clonotype occurred a few times. The chain employs TRBV10-3 and TRBJ2-3; TRBD2 agrees at 11 bases. This CDR3 is 19 amino acids long. Germline lookup yields CDR1 ENHRY and CDR2 SYGVKD. Trimming took 2 bases from V and 0 from J; bases not matched to a gene: 10. CDR3 sequence (DNA): TGTGCCATCAGTGAGCCGGGACTAGCGGAGGATCCTAGCACAGATACGCAGTATTTT. Its translation: CAISEPGLAEDPSTDTQYF.

To note about this clonotype: One end of the junction is discordant with germline, which a read error may explain. V gene TRBV12-3 or TRBV12-4 combines with J gene TRBJ2-3; 7 nucleotides match TRBD1. The CDR3 has 14 residues. DNA for the CDR3: TGTGCCAGCAGTCGCACCGGGACAGCAGATACGGAGTATTTT. Amino acid sequence: CASSRTGTADTEYF.

This clonotype turned up a few times. The genes are TRBV3-1 and TRBJ1-2, with unresolved D. V lost 1 base, J lost 3 bases, and 12 bases lay in between. Germline CDR1 reads LGHDT; CDR2 reads YNNKEL (reference sequence). There are 15 residues in the CDR3. CDR3 in amino acids: CASSQGSGSYYGYTF. The CDR3 coding sequence is TGTGCCAGCAGCCAAGGGTCGGGCAGCTACTATGGCTACACCTTC. The full variable domain, completed using reference TRBV3-1 and TRBJ1-2, is DTAVSQTPKYLVTQMGNDKSIKCEQNLGHDTMYWYKQDSKKFLKIMFSYNNKELIINETVPNRFSPKSPDKAHLNLHINSLELGDSAVYFCASSQGSGSYYGYTFGSGTRLTVV.

The chain employs TRBV2 and TRBJ1-5; the match to TRBD1 covers 8 bases. From germline, CDR1 is SNHLY and CDR2 FYNNEI. Germline trimming cut 5 bases from V and 5 bases from J; bases unmatched to any gene: 5. The CDR3 runs to 14 residues. This CDR3 is CASSTTGVDQPQHF. CDR3 sequence (DNA): TGTGCCAGCAGTACGACAGGGGTAGATCAGCCCCAGCATTTT. Full variable domain (outside the CDR3, taken from reference TRBV2 and TRBJ1-5): EPEVTQTPSHQVTQMGQEVILRCVPISNHLYFYWYRQILGQKVEFLVSFYNNEISEKSEIFDDQFSVERPDGSNFTLKIRSTKLEDSAMYFCASSTTGVDQPQHFGDGTRLSIL.

This clonotype was seen at least ten times. The chain couples TRBV11-2 to TRBJ2-1; TRBD1 agrees at 8 bases. The CDR3 runs 15 residues. The junction had 6 bases not matched to a gene; V was cut back by 6 bases and J by 2 bases. Germline V gene sequence: CDR1 SGHAT, CDR2 FQNNGV. Here the CDR3 reads CASSRLTGAYNEQFF. The CDR3 DNA is TGTGCCAGCAGTCGGTTGACAGGGGCCTACAATGAGCAGTTCTTC. Filled out from reference TRBV11-2 and TRBJ2-1, the complete variable domain reads EAGVAQSPRYKIIEKRQSVAFWCNPISGHATLYWYQQILGQGPKLLIQFQNNGVVDDSQLPKDRFSAERLKGVDSTLKIQPAKLEDSAVYLCASSRLTGAYNEQFFGPGTRLTVL.

J is TRBJ1-1 and V is TRBV5-5, with D hard to call. The CDR3 extends over 12 amino acids. V gave up 3 bases and J gave up 3 bases, with 6 bases separating them. CDR1 and CDR2 (germline): SGHKS, YYEKEE (reference sequence). The CDR3 DNA reads as TGTGCCAGCAGCTGGGAGGACACTGAAGCTTTCTTT. It translates to CASSWEDTEAFF.

In its sample, this clonotype was seen many times. The chain couples TRBV6-2 or TRBV6-3 to TRBJ2-7, with 8 bases aligning to TRBD1. The V and J ends lost 5 bases and 2 bases, in that order; junction bases with no gene match: 8. Germline CDR1 is MNHEY and CDR2 is SVGEGT. The CDR3 is 15 amino acids. The CDR3 reads CASSGQGSLTYEQYF. The DNA for the CDR3 is TGTGCCAGCAGTGGACAGGGCAGTTTGACCTACGAGCAGTACTTC.

Many counts were recorded for this clonotype. This chain connects TRBV6-1 to TRBJ2-3; TRBD1 is a possible D gene (5 bases). Germline assignment: CDR1 MNHNS and CDR2 SASEGT. The CDR3 covers 13 residues. Deletions cut 6 bases from V and 5 bases from J, with 12 bases between. CDR3 protein: CASRDIPGDTQYF. The DNA of the CDR3 is TGTGCCAGCAGGGACATCCCGGGAGATACGCAGTATTTT.

The chain has TRBV5-1 and TRBJ2-2; no clear D. Germline lookup yields CDR1 SGHRS and CDR2 YFSETQ. The CDR3 runs 16 residues. The V end lost 0 bases, the J end lost 0 bases, and 9 bases lay between the germline ends. The CDR3 bases are TGCGCCAGCAGCTTGGCCGTGAACGCGAACACCGGGGAGCTGTTTTTT. It yields the protein CASSLAVNANTGELFF.

The V call is TRBV5-4, the J call TRBJ1-1; D remains ambiguous. CDR1 SGHNT and CDR2 YYREEE come from the germline V gene (reference sequence). CDR3 length equals 16 residues. The V gene lost 4 bases and the J gene lost 1 base, with 17 bases spanning the gap. The CDR3 nucleotides are TGTGCCAGCAGCCTGATAGGACCCAACAGGAACACTGAAGCTTTCTTT. Translated: CASSLIGPNRNTEAFF.

The V call is TRBV13, the J call TRBJ1-1, with D possibly matching TRBD1 (6 bases). Germline V gives CDR1 PRHDT, CDR2 FYEKMQ (reference sequence). V was clipped by 5 bases and J by 4 bases, with 17 bases between them. The CDR3 totals 15 residues. The CDR3 DNA sequence: TGTGCCAGCAGCCTGGGGGGGCGCGTAGGCACTGAAGCTTTCTTT. It specifies CASSLGGRVGTEAFF. Full variable domain (remainder filled in from reference TRBV13 and TRBJ1-1): AAGVIQSPRHLIKEKRETATLKCYPIPRHDTVYWYQQGPGQDPQFLISFYEKMQSDKGSIPDRFSAQQFSDYHSELNMSSLELGDSALYFCASSLGGRVGTEAFFGQGTRLTVV.

This clonotype was observed many times. The rearrangement links TRBV7-8 to TRBJ2-7, with D perhaps matching TRBD1 or TRBD2 (5 bases each). The length of the CDR3 is 15 residues. Trimming shortened V by 0 bases and J by 7 bases, and 16 bases separated the two germline ends. In germline, CDR1 is SGHVS, CDR2 FQNEAQ. CDR3 amino acids: CASSLAQGFSGEQYF. As DNA, the CDR3 is TGTGCCAGCAGCTTAGCGCAGGGATTCTCGGGAGAGCAGTACTTC.

For this clonotype: Germline is not matched at one junction end, which may reflect a read error. The rearrangement joins TRBV20-1 to TRBJ1-5; D perhaps matches TRBD1 (5 bases). This CDR3 contains 18 residues. Germline V lookup: CDR1 DFQATT, CDR2 SNEGSKA (reference sequence). As DNA, the CDR3 is TGCAGTGCTAGAGATCTAGTAGGGGCGGTGTATAGCAATCAGCCCCGGCATTTT. Its translation: CSARDLVGAVYSNQPRHF.

This clonotype was seen a handful of times. The chain combines TRBV6-5 with TRBJ1-2; 7 nucleotides align to TRBD1. The ends lost 6 bases at V and 8 bases at J; junction bases unmatched: 9. From germline, CDR1 is MNHEY and CDR2 SVGAGI. The CDR3 sequence is 13 residues long. CDR3 protein: CASRNPDRAGYTF. The CDR3, as DNA: TGTGCCAGCAGGAACCCTGACAGGGCCGGCTACACCTTC.